These 16 T cell receptor beta chains were sequenced from one sample in a study of persistence of HIV-infected CD4 T cells. The stimulus was an HIV-1 Gag 15-mer peptide pool, 0.85 to 1 ug/peptide/mL. CD40L-negative CD69-negative CD45RO-high memory CD4+ T cells were sorted as populations depleted of antigen-responding cells. Sequencing used immunoSEQ version 4 in survey mode. Produced via immunoSEQ multiplex PCR; TCRdb's table is partial and in-frame only. This table holds about 40,000 clones, approximately 78% found once. The antigens for these receptors are not known. Sequences were derived from CD4+ T cells sorted from PBMCs after approximately 19-hour stimulation, sampled from a patient who received antiretroviral therapy. Source of these receptors: an adult man with HIV who was CMV-seropositive.

The CDR3 spells CASRRDRATGELFF. Written as DNA, the CDR3 is TGTGCCAGTAGGCGGGACAGGGCCACCGGGGAGCTGTTTTTT. This chain connects TRBV19 to TRBJ2-2; TRBD1 aligns across 9 bases. Germline V gene data show CDR1 as LNHDA and CDR2 as SQIVND (reference sequence). With V trimmed by 6 bases and J by 4 bases, 3 bases remained unmatched. The CDR3 loop spans 14 amino acids. The complete variable domain, with remaining parts taken from reference TRBV19 and TRBJ2-2, reads DGGITQSPKYLFRKEGQNVTLSCEQNLNHDAMYWYRQDPGQGLRLIYYSQIVNDFQKGDIAEGYSVSREKKESFPLTVTSAQKNPTAFYLCASRRDRATGELFFGEGSRLTVL.

The gene calls are TRBV7-2 and TRBJ1-5, with 9 nucleotides matching TRBD1. The germline gives CDR1 SGHTA, CDR2 FQGNSA. This CDR3 is 16 amino acids long. The trim removed 3 bases at V and 4 bases at J, leaving 7 bases unmatched. The CDR3, as DNA: TGTGCCAGCAGCTTTGGGGGGGGACAGGGTAATCAGCCCCAGCATTTT. The encoded protein is CASSFGGGQGNQPQHF.

In this sample, this clone turned up a few times. The gene calls are TRBV6-2 or TRBV6-3 and TRBJ1-2; no definite D call. V was shortened by 3 bases and J by 0 bases, with 11 bases between the two germline ends. CDR1 and CDR2 (germline): MNHEY, SVGEGT. This CDR3 comprises 15 residues. The chain's CDR3 is CASSYSAASNYGYTF. The CDR3, as DNA: TGTGCCAGCAGTTATTCGGCAGCCTCTAACTATGGCTACACCTTC.

V is TRBV10-2 and J is TRBJ1-3, with 7 bases matching TRBD1. The junction had 6 bases not matched to a gene; V was cut back by 6 bases and J by 4 bases. This CDR3 is 14 amino acids long. Germline CDR1 is WSHSY and CDR2 is SAAADI. As DNA, the CDR3 is TGCGCCAGCAGACAGGGGTCTTGGGGAAACACCATATATTTT. It encodes CASRQGSWGNTIYF.

This clone is medium-sized (0.01 to 0.1%) within its sample. V gene TRBV10-3 combines with J gene TRBJ2-1; a weak D match, TRBD2 (5 bases). Germline V gene sequence: CDR1 ENHRY, CDR2 SYGVKD. Trimming stripped 5 bases from V and 10 bases from J, with 18 bases between. The CDR3 runs 14 residues. CDR3 DNA: TGTGCCATCAGTCCACCCCCCCCTACGGGGGAGCAGTTCTTC. The encoded protein is CAISPPPPTGEQFF.

The genes are TRBV7-6 and TRBJ2-2; 8 positions match TRBD2. Germline lookup yields CDR1 SGHVS and CDR2 FNYEAQ. Trimming at V came to 1 base and at J to 5 bases, leaving 6 bases not matched to a gene. CDR3 length: 16 residues. CDR3 protein: CASSLGASGLTGELFF. The CDR3 DNA follows: TGTGCCAGCAGCTTAGGGGCTAGCGGGTTAACCGGGGAGCTGTTTTTT.

This clone appeared a few times. The V call is TRBV5-4, the J call TRBJ2-7; the D gene is possibly TRBD1 (5 bases). Germline CDR1 is SGHNT and CDR2 is YYREEE (reference sequence). The V gene lost 4 bases and the J gene lost 12 bases, with 17 bases spanning the gap. The length of the CDR3 is 12 residues. The CDR3 coding sequence is TGTGCCAGCAGCCGACCCGACAGTCCACGGTACTTC. This encodes CASSRPDSPRYF. Based on the CDR3 plus reference TRBV5-4 and TRBJ2-7, the full variable domain is ETGVTQSPTHLIKTRGQQVTLRCSSQSGHNTVSWYQQALGQGPQFIFQYYREEENGRGNFPPRFSGLQFPNYSSELNVNALELDDSALYLCASSRPDSPRYFGPGTRLTVT.

The chain uses TRBV7-8 and TRBJ2-7; 9 nucleotides align to TRBD2. This CDR3 comprises 16 residues. Per the germline V gene, CDR1 is SGHVS and CDR2 is FQNEAQ. After removal of 3 bases from V and 3 bases from J, the junction contained 9 bases not matched to a gene. DNA of the CDR3: TGTGCCAGCAGCTTCCCGCGGACTAGCGCCGACTACGAGCAGTACTTC. It specifies CASSFPRTSADYEQYF.

Note on this clone: Relative to the germline gene, one junction end is altered; a read error may explain this. The chain has TRBV7-2 and TRBJ2-5, with a tentative D call TRBD1 (6 bases). Germline V gives CDR1 SGHTA, CDR2 FQGNSA. This CDR3 is built from 12 residues. CDR3 in amino acids: CASTSLRSGADF. As DNA, the CDR3 is TGTGCCAGCACCTCGCTTAGGTCAGGGGCGGACTTC.

The V and J genes are TRBV4-1 and TRBJ2-4; maybe TRBD1 (5 bases). Germline CDR1 and CDR2: MGHRA and YSYEKL. This CDR3 is built from 16 residues. Trimming left V 0 bases short and J 8 bases short, with 17 bases between. CDR3 in amino acids: CASSQDLRGGAHIQYF. For the CDR3, the DNA is TGCGCCAGCAGCCAAGATCTACGCGGTGGGGCACACATTCAGTACTTC.

This chain uses TRBV5-4 with TRBJ1-1; possible D gene TRBD1, 5 bases. V was cut by 3 bases and J by 6 bases, with 9 bases left in between. This CDR3 contains 12 residues. The germline CDR1 and CDR2 sequences are SGHNT and YYREEE (reference sequence). The CDR3 nucleotides are TGTGCCAGCAGCTCCCGGGGCGCTGAAGCTTTCTTT. It codes for CASSSRGAEAFF.

The count of this clone is one. The genes are TRBV4-2 and TRBJ2-7; no clear D gene. The V gene lost 1 base and the J gene lost 1 base, with 14 bases spanning the gap. The CDR3 length is 16 residues. Germline V gene lookup returns CDR1 LGHNA and CDR2 YNFKEQ. The CDR3 nucleotides read TGTGCCAGCAGCCAAGGTTCGTCACCCCGATCCTACGAGCAGTACTTC. Translating it yields CASSQGSSPRSYEQYF.

The genes are TRBV10-3 and TRBJ1-4; D is undetermined. The CDR3 is 15 amino acids. Germline lookup yields CDR1 ENHRY and CDR2 SYGVKD. The germline V and J ends were trimmed by 0 bases and 2 bases, with 7 bases remaining between them. The CDR3 protein is CAISESGSTNEKLFF. DNA of the CDR3: TGTGCCATCAGTGAGTCCGGGTCTACTAATGAAAAACTGTTTTTT.

The chain combines TRBV6-5 with TRBJ2-7, with TRBD1 matching 8 bases. CDR3 length: 13 residues. Looked up from germline, CDR1 is MNHEY and CDR2 is SVGAGI. J lost 2 bases, V lost 7 bases, and 4 bases had no gene match. CDR3 coding DNA: TGTGCCAGCAAACCGGGACAGGCCTACGAGCAGTACTTC. Translation gives CASKPGQAYEQYF.

This clone was picked up a small number of times. CDR3 amino acids: CASSQDFGTVEKLFF. The CDR3 bases are TGTGCCAGCAGCCAAGATTTTGGGACCGTTGAAAAACTGTTTTTT. The chain joins TRBV4-2 to TRBJ1-4; the D gene is possibly TRBD1 (5 bases). The CDR3 is 15 residues long. V was cut by 0 bases and J by 7 bases, with 12 bases left in between. Germline loops: CDR1 LGHNA, CDR2 YNFKEQ.

V usage is TRBV30 and J usage is TRBJ1-6, with 7 bases fitting TRBD1. Germline loops: CDR1 GTSNPN, CDR2 SVGIG (reference sequence). The CDR3 loop spans 13 amino acids. The J segment lost 7 bases and the V segment lost 2 bases, leaving 2 bases of the junction unmatched. In DNA, the CDR3 is TGTGCCTGGAGTAGGGACAGCAATTCACCCCTCCACTTT. Its protein product is CAWSRDSNSPLHF.